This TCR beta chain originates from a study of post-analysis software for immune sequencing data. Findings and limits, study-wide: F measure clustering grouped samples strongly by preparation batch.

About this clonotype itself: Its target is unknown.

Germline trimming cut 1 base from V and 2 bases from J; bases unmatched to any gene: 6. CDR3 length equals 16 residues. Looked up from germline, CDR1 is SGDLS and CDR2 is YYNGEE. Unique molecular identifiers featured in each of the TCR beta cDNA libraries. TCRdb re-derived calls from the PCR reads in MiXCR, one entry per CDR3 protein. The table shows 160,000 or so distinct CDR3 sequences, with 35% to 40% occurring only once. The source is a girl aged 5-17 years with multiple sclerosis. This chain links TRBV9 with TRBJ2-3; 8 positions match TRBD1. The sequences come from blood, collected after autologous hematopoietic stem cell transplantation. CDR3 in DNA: TGTGCCAGCAGCGTACCCCGGACAGGGAACACAGATACGCAGTATTTT. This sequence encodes CASSVPRTGNTDTQYF.